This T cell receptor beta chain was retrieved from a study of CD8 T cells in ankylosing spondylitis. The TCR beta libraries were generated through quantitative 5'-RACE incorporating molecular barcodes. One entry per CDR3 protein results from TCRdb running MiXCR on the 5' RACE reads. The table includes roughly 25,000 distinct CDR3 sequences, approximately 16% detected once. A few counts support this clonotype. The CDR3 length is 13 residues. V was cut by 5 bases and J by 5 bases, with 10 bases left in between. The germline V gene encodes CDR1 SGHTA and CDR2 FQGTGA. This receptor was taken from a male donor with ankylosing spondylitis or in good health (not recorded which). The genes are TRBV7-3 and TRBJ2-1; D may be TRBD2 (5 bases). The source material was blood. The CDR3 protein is CASSLSGDNEQFF. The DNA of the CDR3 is TGTGCCAGCAGCCTAAGCGGTGACAATGAGCAGTTCTTC. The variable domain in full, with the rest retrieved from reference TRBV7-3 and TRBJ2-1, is GAGVSQTPSNKVTEKGKYVELRCDPISGHTALYWYRQSLGQGPEFLIYFQGTGAADDSGLPNDRFFAVRPEGSVSTLKIQRTERGDSAVYLCASSLSGDNEQFFGPGTRLTVL.